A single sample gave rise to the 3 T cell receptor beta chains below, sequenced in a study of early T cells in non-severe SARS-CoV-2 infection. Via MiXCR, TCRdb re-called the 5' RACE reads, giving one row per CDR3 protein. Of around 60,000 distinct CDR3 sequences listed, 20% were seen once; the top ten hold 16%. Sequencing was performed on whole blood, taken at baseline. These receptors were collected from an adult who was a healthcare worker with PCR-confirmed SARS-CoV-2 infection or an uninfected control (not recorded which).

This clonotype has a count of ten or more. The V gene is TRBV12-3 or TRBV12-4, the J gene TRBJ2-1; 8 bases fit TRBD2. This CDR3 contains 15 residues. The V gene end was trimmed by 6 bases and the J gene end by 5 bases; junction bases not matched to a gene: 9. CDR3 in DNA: TGTGCCAGCAGCCTCCGGACTAGCTTCCACAATGAGCAGTTCTTC. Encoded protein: CASSLRTSFHNEQFF.

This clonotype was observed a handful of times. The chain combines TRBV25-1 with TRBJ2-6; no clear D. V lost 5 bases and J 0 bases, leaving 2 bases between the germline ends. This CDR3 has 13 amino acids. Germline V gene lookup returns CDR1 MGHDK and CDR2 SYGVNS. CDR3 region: CASSTSGANVLTF. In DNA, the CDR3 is TGTGCCAGCAGTACCTCTGGGGCCAACGTCCTGACTTTC.

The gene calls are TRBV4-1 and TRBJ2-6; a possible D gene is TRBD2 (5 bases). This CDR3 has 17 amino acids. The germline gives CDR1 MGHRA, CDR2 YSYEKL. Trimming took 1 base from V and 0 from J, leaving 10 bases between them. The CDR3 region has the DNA TGCGCCAGCAGCCAAGGGTACGGGGTCTCTGGGGCCAACGTCCTGACTTTC. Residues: CASSQGYGVSGANVLTF.